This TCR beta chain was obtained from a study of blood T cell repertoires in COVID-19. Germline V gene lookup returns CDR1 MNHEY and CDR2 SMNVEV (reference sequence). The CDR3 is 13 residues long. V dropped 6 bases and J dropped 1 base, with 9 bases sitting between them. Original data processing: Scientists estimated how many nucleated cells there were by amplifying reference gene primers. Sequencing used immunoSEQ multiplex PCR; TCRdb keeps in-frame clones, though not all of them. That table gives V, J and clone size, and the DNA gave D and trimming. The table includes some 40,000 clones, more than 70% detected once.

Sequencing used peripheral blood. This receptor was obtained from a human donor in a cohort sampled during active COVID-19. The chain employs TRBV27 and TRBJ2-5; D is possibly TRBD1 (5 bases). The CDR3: CASRKGVQETQYF. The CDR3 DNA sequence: TGTGCCAGCAGGAAAGGGGTCCAAGAGACCCAGTACTTC.